This is a list of T cell receptor beta chains from one sample in a study of long-term antiretroviral therapy in people with HIV. Assay: immunoSEQ multiplex PCR; the TCRdb copy retains only in-frame clones and omits some. The sample lists about 34,000 clones; approximately 90% were seen once. Material: unsorted PBMCs, obtained 1.1 years after starting antiretroviral therapy. The receptors originated from a man younger than 30 with HIV. The CDR3 runs from the conserved cysteine through the conserved F or W. The order of the fields is J gene, CDR3 length, D gene, V gene, clone size, CDR3 DNA, CDR3 protein. The D gene is left open where the match is weak. The size of a clone is reported for some rows only, either as once, few or many, or as a class for expanded clones.

TRBJ2-7 16 TRBD2 TRBV10-3 . TGTGCCATCAGTGTCCTAGCGGGAGGTAGGATCTACGAGCAGTACTTC CAISVLAGGRIYEQYF
TRBJ2-7 16 TRBD1 TRBV4-3 . TGCGCCAGCAGCCAAGACACGACAGGGGTACTTTTCGAGCAGTACTTC CASSQDTTGVLFEQYF
TRBJ2-1 15 . TRBV5-6 . TGTGCCAGCAGCAGCAGACTAGTTCCCTACAATGAGCAGTTCTTC CASSSRLVPYNEQFF
TRBJ2-5 14 TRBD1 TRBV27 once TGTGCCAGCAGTTTACTGGGACAGGGGGCGACCCAGTACTTC CASSLLGQGATQYF
TRBJ1-2 17 . TRBV7-2 . TGTGCCAGCAGCTCCTACCCCTCAGGCGGAGGGGGGTATGGCTACACCTTC CASSSYPSGGGGYGYTF
TRBJ2-1 15 . TRBV19 . TGTGCCAGTAGCCGTCGCGGGGGCACCTACAATGAGCAGTTCTTC CASSRRGGTYNEQFF
TRBJ2-3 16 TRBD2 TRBV4-3 . TGCGCCAGCAGCCAAGAACTAGCGGGAGGCACAGATACGCAGTATTTT CASSQELAGGTDTQYF
TRBJ1-1 16 . TRBV19 . TGTGCCAGTAGCCCCCCCCCGATACGGCTGAACACTGAAGCTTTCTTT CASSPPPIRLNTEAFF
TRBJ2-7 14 . TRBV6-1 . TGTGCCAGCAGTGAACAGCAGGGATGGTACGAGCAGTACTTC CASSEQQGWYEQYF
TRBJ2-3 12 . TRBV5-1 . TGCGCCAGCTCCCTTGATTCAGATACGCAGTATTTT CASSLDSDTQYF
TRBJ2-1 17 . TRBV9 . TGTGCCAGCAGCGTTGGGGGCGGCGGGAGCTCCTACAATGAGCAGTTCTTC CASSVGGGGSSYNEQFF
TRBJ2-7 17 . TRBV7-6 . TGTGCCAGCAGCTCTGAGTCCGGAGCGGAAGGAGCCTACGAGCAGTACTTC CASSSESGAEGAYEQYF
TRBJ1-3 18 . TRBV14 . TGTGCCAGCAGCCAAGATTGGACGGGGGCGGTGGCTGGAAACACCATATATTTT CASSQDWTGAVAGNTIYF
TRBJ2-3 16 . TRBV5-4 . TGTGCCAGCAGCTTCGATTTGGTGGAGGTCACAGATACGCAGTATTTT CASSFDLVEVTDTQYF
TRBJ2-5 14 . TRBV10-3 . TGTGCCATCAGTGATGTGGGTCCTCAAGAGACCCAGTACTTC CAISDVGPQETQYF
TRBJ2-5 15 . TRBV27 . TGTGCCAGCAGTTTAGTGCGGGCAGGGGAAGAGACCCAGTACTTC CASSLVRAGEETQYF
TRBJ2-3 14 . TRBV7-6 . TGTGCCAGCAGCGCGCGAACTAGCACAGATACGCAGTATTTT CASSARTSTDTQYF
TRBJ2-7 13 . TRBV10-3 . TGTGCCATCCGCGGCAGTTTAAGGCACGAGCAGTACTTC CAIRGSLRHEQYF
TRBJ2-1 15 TRBD2 TRBV7-9 . TGTGCCAGCAGCTTCCCTAGCGGGAGGGCGGGTGAGCAGTTCTTC CASSFPSGRAGEQFF
TRBJ2-3 13 . TRBV5-1 . TGCGCCAGCAGCTTAGCGGGTACAGATACGCAGTATTTT CASSLAGTDTQYF
TRBJ2-7 16 TRBD1 TRBV5-6 . TGTGCCAGCAGCTTTTGGGCCTGGGACAGGGACTACGAGCAGTACTTC CASSFWAWDRDYEQYF
TRBJ2-6 17 . TRBV9 . TGTGCCAGCAGCGTAGTGCCCCGAGGCTCTGGGGCCAACGTCCTGACTTTC CASSVVPRGSGANVLTF
TRBJ2-6 16 . TRBV30 . TGTGCCTGGTTGAGGAAGTATGCCGCTGGGGCCAACGTCCTGACTTTC CAWLRKYAAGANVLTF
TRBJ2-7 23 TRBD2 TRBV4-2 . TGTGCCAGCAGCCTAGGGCCGGGACACGTTAAGGGACTAGCGGGCGACCGCTCCTACGAGCAGTACTTC CASSLGPGHVKGLAGDRSYEQYF
TRBJ1-5 12 . TRBV19 . TGTGCCAGTAGTCTGAATAAGGAGCCCCAGCATTTT CASSLNKEPQHF
TRBJ2-3 14 . TRBV5-1 . TGCGCCAGCAGCTTGGAAAATCAGGGGGATACGCAGTATTTT CASSLENQGDTQYF
TRBJ1-1 13 . TRBV7-8 . TGTGCCAGCAGCTTATTACCTGGCGGTGAAGCTTTCTTT CASSLLPGGEAFF
TRBJ1-2 14 . TRBV5-1 . TGCGCCAGCAGCTTGGATACGGGGGCGAATGGCTACACCTTC CASSLDTGANGYTF
TRBJ2-7 14 TRBD1 TRBV9 . TGTGCCAGCAGCGTAGCGACAGGGGGGGACGAGCAGTACTTC CASSVATGGDEQYF
TRBJ2-7 14 TRBD1 TRBV11-2 . TGTGCCAGCAGCCTAGGACAGGGGTGGTACGAGCAGTACTTC CASSLGQGWYEQYF
TRBJ1-2 12 . TRBV2 few TGTGCCAGCAGTCAGGACTCCTATGGCTACACCTTC CASSQDSYGYTF
TRBJ2-7 13 TRBD1 TRBV7-2 . TGTGCCAGCAGCGGGGGACAGGTTTACGAGCAGTACTTC CASSGGQVYEQYF
TRBJ2-3 15 . TRBV2 . TGTGCCAGCAGGAACCCGAGGACAGCAACAGATACGCAGTATTTT CASRNPRTATDTQYF
TRBJ1-2 14 TRBD1 TRBV5-1 once TGCGCCAGCAGCTTGGACAGGGGGGGGTATGGCTACACCTTC CASSLDRGGYGYTF
TRBJ2-7 14 TRBD1 TRBV19 . TGTGCCAGTAGCGGGACAGGGCCTTTTGGGGAGCAGTACTTC CASSGTGPFGEQYF
TRBJ2-2 15 . TRBV7-9 few TGTGCCAGCAGCTCTACGCGGGTTCGGAGCGGGGAGCTGTTTTTT CASSSTRVRSGELFF
TRBJ2-1 15 TRBD2 TRBV5-1 . TGCGCCAGCAGCGATTCTTCGACTAGCGGGACAACCACGTTCTTC CASSDSSTSGTTTFF
TRBJ2-2 13 TRBD2 TRBV6-4 . TGTGCTAGAGGAGGGAGGGTCACCGGGGAGCTGTTTTTT CARGGRVTGELFF
TRBJ1-5 17 TRBD1 TRBV27 . TGTGCCAGCAGTTTGACAGGGGGTCATAGGAGCAATCAGCCCCAGCATTTT CASSLTGGHRSNQPQHF
TRBJ2-5 16 TRBD1 TRBV9 . TGTGCCAGCAGCGTCGGGACAGGGGCTCGCCAAGAGACCCAGTACTTC CASSVGTGARQETQYF
TRBJ1-1 15 . TRBV7-2 . TGTGCCAGCAGCTTAGGTCCGGGGCGAGGCACTGAAGCTTTCTTT CASSLGPGRGTEAFF
TRBJ2-7 12 TRBD1 TRBV29-1 . TGCAGCGTTGCGGACAGGGCCAACGAGCAGTACTTC CSVADRANEQYF
TRBJ1-2 12 . TRBV10-3 . TGTGCCATCAGTGGGACAAACTATGGCTACACCTTC CAISGTNYGYTF
TRBJ1-1 13 . TRBV5-5 . TGTGCCAGCAGCTTGGGGGGATTCCCTGAAGCTTTCTTT CASSLGGFPEAFF
TRBJ1-2 14 . TRBV6-6 . TGTGCCAGCAGCATTCTCAGGAAAGGGTATGGCTACACCTTC CASSILRKGYGYTF
TRBJ2-1 16 TRBD2 TRBV5-1 . TGCGCCAGCAGCCCTACGACTAGCGGGGGGCACAATGAGCAGTTCTTC CASSPTTSGGHNEQFF
TRBJ2-5 17 TRBD2 TRBV2 . TGTGCCAGCCAAAAGGGGCCTAGCGGGGGAGGGCAAGAGACCCAGTACTTC CASQKGPSGGGQETQYF
TRBJ2-3 16 TRBD2 TRBV5-4 . TGTGCCAGCAGCTTCCTTGAGCGGGAGGACGCAGATACGCAGTATTTT CASSFLEREDADTQYF
TRBJ1-1 12 . TRBV2 . TGTGCCAGCAGTTCCACAAACACTGAAGCTTTCTTT CASSSTNTEAFF
TRBJ2-7 13 TRBD2 TRBV30 once TGTGCCTGGACTAGCGGGATGGAGGGCGAGCAGTACTTC CAWTSGMEGEQYF
TRBJ1-2 12 . TRBV28 . TGTGCCAGCCTTAACAGGAACTATGGCTACACCTTC CASLNRNYGYTF
TRBJ1-2 13 . TRBV19 few TGTGCCAGTAGTACTCGAGAGGGGTATGGCTACACCTTC CASSTREGYGYTF
TRBJ2-7 15 TRBD1 TRBV27 . TGTGCCAGCAGTTTAGAGACAGGGGAGGCCTACGAGCAGTACTTC CASSLETGEAYEQYF
TRBJ2-1 14 TRBD2 TRBV10-2 . TGCGCCAGCAACCTAGCGGAGTCGTACAATGAGCAGTTCTTC CASNLAESYNEQFF
TRBJ2-1 16 TRBD2 TRBV10-3 . TGTGCCATCAGTGAGTATAACGGGGGGGCCTACAATGAGCAGTTCTTC CAISEYNGGAYNEQFF
TRBJ2-1 15 TRBD2 TRBV7-2 . TGTGCCAGCAGTTTAGCGGGGAGCTCCTACAATGAGCAGTTCTTC CASSLAGSSYNEQFF
TRBJ2-7 14 . TRBV30 . TGTGCCTGGAGTGTTGGGGGATGGTCCTACGAGCAGTACTTC CAWSVGGWSYEQYF
TRBJ2-5 15 TRBD2 TRBV2 . TGTGCCAGCAGATTAGCGGGGGGGCAGTTTGAGACCCAGTACTTC CASRLAGGQFETQYF
TRBJ1-1 16 . TRBV19 . TGTGCCAGTAGTAAGGACATCTCTACCATGAACACTGAAGCTTTCTTT CASSKDISTMNTEAFF